This T cell receptor beta chain originates from a study of T cells in tumors after PD-1 blockade. The protocol was immunoSEQ multiplex PCR, while the TCRdb copy is restricted to in-frame clones and leaves out a portion. Altogether 20,000 to 25,000 clones are present, roughly 80% being singletons, with the ten largest covering more than 10%. Germline CDR1 is MNHEY and CDR2 is SVGAGI. V was pared by 7 bases and J by 7 bases, with 17 bases between. This CDR3 is built from 14 residues. The receptor's source is a human donor with basal cell carcinoma. The source material was PBMCs, sampled after anti-PD-1 treatment. The chain couples TRBV6-5 to TRBJ2-1; D is ambiguous. CDR3 sequence (DNA): TGTGCCAGCACCCCATCGCGGCTCGATAATGAGCAGTTCTTC. As protein: CASTPSRLDNEQFF.